Shown below are 17 T cell receptor beta chains from a single sample sequenced in a study of T-cell reconstitution after alpha-beta-depleted transplantation in children. Unique molecular identifiers were incorporated when the TCRbeta library was constructed. TCRdb itself ran the PCR reads through MiXCR, one entry per CDR3 protein. The sample holds 640,000 or so distinct CDR3 sequences, roughly 15% seen once. Sample: PBMCs from the stem cell graft donor, taken from the stem cell graft. The receptors here all came from a human donor who donated a stem cell graft to a child with acute myeloid leukemia.

This clonotype was seen a few times. This chain uses TRBV7-2 with TRBJ1-2, with a tentative D call TRBD1 (5 bases). Trimming took off 5 bases at V and 5 bases at J, with 12 bases between the two ends. Germline V gives CDR1 SGHTA, CDR2 FQGNSA. The CDR3 sequence is 13 residues long. This chain's CDR3 is CASSGRQLYGYTF. The CDR3 nucleotides are TGTGCCAGCAGCGGAAGACAGCTATATGGCTACACCTTC.

There are many counts of this clonotype. V gene TRBV29-1 combines with J gene TRBJ2-7, with 7 bases aligning to TRBD1. This CDR3 has 12 residues. Germline CDR1 reads SQVTM; CDR2 reads ANQGSEA. The ends lost 0 bases at V and 10 bases at J; junction bases unmatched: 6. The CDR3 sequence: CSVEDRGSPQYF. CDR3 in DNA: TGCAGCGTTGAAGACAGGGGGTCCCCTCAGTACTTC.

Ten or more counts support this clonotype. This chain links TRBV20-1 with TRBJ2-2; a weak D match, TRBD1 (5 bases). The CDR3 totals 16 residues. Germline values: CDR1 DFQATT, CDR2 SNEGSKA (reference sequence). V was shortened by 5 bases and J by 5 bases, with 21 bases between the two germline ends. CDR3 sequence: CSAGRPGQGGTGELFF. The CDR3 DNA sequence: TGCAGTGCTGGACGGCCGGGCCAGGGTGGGACCGGGGAGCTGTTTTTT.

V is TRBV20-1 and J is TRBJ1-2, with a possible D match to TRBD1 (5 bases). Germline CDR1 DFQATT, CDR2 SNEGSKA (reference sequence). The CDR3 totals 14 residues. The V end was cut by 5 bases, the J end by 0 bases, with 13 bases between. CDR3 nucleotide sequence: TGCAGTGCTTTCGGGGGATCAGCTAACTATGGCTACACCTTC. Protein sequence: CSAFGGSANYGYTF.

The chain has TRBV20-1 and TRBJ2-3; a possible D gene is TRBD2 (5 bases). Germline V gene sequence: CDR1 DFQATT, CDR2 SNEGSKA (reference sequence). Trimming stripped 3 bases from V and 6 bases from J, with 13 bases between. This CDR3 has 13 amino acids. The CDR3: CSARGSSRDTQYF. In DNA, the CDR3 is TGCAGTGCTAGGGGGTCTAGCCGGGATACGCAGTATTTT.

This clonotype was observed many times. The chain combines TRBV5-1 with TRBJ2-2; D is ambiguous. This CDR3 comprises 15 residues. In germline, CDR1 is SGHRS, CDR2 YFSETQ. The V end was cut by 1 base, the J end by 0 bases, with 7 bases between. Here the CDR3 reads CASSLTVSNTGELFF. Written as DNA, the CDR3 is TGCGCCAGCAGCTTGACAGTTTCGAACACCGGGGAGCTGTTTTTT.

This clonotype appeared a few times. DNA for the CDR3: TGCGCCAGCAGAAGTGGACAGGCAGACTATGGCTACACCTTC. Its protein product is CASRSGQADYGYTF. This sequence joins TRBV5-1 and TRBJ1-2; TRBD1 matches at 7 bases. The V gene's germline CDR1 is SGHRS and CDR2 YFSETQ. This CDR3 contains 14 residues. Trimming removed 5 bases from V and 3 bases from J; junction bases left unmatched: 7.

This clonotype was observed once. The V call is TRBV5-1, the J call TRBJ2-5, with D possibly being TRBD2 (6 bases). CDR3 length equals 14 residues. Trimming left V 4 bases short and J 4 bases short, with 14 bases between. From germline, CDR1 is SGHRS and CDR2 YFSETQ. Written as DNA, the CDR3 is TGCGCCAGCAGCAGGACCGCGGGGCGAGAGACCCAGTACTTC. Translating gives CASSRTAGRETQYF.

Many counts were recorded for this clonotype. The chain is built from TRBV29-1 and TRBJ1-1; a weak D match, TRBD1 (5 bases). CDR1 is SQVTM, CDR2 ANQGSEA, per germline. The CDR3 contains 14 residues. Trimming stripped 6 bases from V and 0 bases from J, with 14 bases between. The CDR3 bases are TGCAGCGTGTCCCGGGGGTCCATGAACACTGAAGCTTTCTTT. Its protein product is CSVSRGSMNTEAFF.

This clonotype was found a few times. This rearrangement joins TRBV29-1 to TRBJ2-7; D not certain. The ends were cut back, 5 bases at V and 2 bases at J, with 13 bases in the middle. This CDR3 comprises 13 residues. Germline V gives CDR1 SQVTM, CDR2 ANQGSEA. This CDR3 is CSVFVKLPYEQYF. CDR3 DNA: TGCAGCGTTTTTGTTAAGTTACCCTACGAGCAGTACTTC.

The chain employs TRBV5-1 and TRBJ2-7; 11 nucleotides line up with TRBD2. Germline CDR1 reads SGHRS; CDR2 reads YFSETQ. This CDR3 contains 17 residues. The V gene end was trimmed by 6 bases and the J gene end by 2 bases; junction bases not matched to a gene: 13. For the CDR3, the DNA is TGCGCCAGCAAGCAGGGTACTAGCGGGGGCCTTCCCTACGAGCAGTACTTC. This encodes CASKQGTSGGLPYEQYF.

This chain links TRBV20-1 with TRBJ2-5; 10 bases fit TRBD1. J lost 5 bases, V lost 6 bases, and 18 bases had no gene match. The CDR3 length is 17 residues. From germline, CDR1 is DFQATT and CDR2 SNEGSKA (reference sequence). The CDR3 sequence is CSAGQAGQGVFLETQYF. The CDR3 DNA follows: TGCAGTGCCGGGCAGGCAGGACAGGGGGTATTTCTGGAGACCCAGTACTTC.

In this sample, this clonotype turned up many times. The chain is built from TRBV20-1 and TRBJ2-7; TRBD1 might be the D (6 bases). The CDR3 is 13 residues long. V dropped 1 base and J dropped 2 bases, with 9 bases sitting between them. Germline CDR1 reads DFQATT; CDR2 reads SNEGSKA (reference sequence). The CDR3 nucleotides are TGCAGTGCTAGAGCGGACAGCGCCTACGAGCAGTACGTC. It codes for CSARADSAYEQYV.

This clonotype was observed at least ten times. V usage is TRBV7-6 and J usage is TRBJ2-2; 14 bases are a match to TRBD2. CDR3 length: 20 residues. Trimming removed 0 bases from V and 3 bases from J; junction bases left unmatched: 9. Germline CDR1 SGHVS, CDR2 FNYEAQ. The CDR3 sequence: CASSLALGLAGDVDTGELFF. CDR3 nucleotide sequence: TGTGCCAGCAGCTTAGCGCTGGGACTAGCGGGGGACGTGGACACCGGGGAGCTGTTTTTT.

This clonotype appeared a few times. This rearrangement joins TRBV7-9 to TRBJ2-2, with D hard to call. Germline assignment: CDR1 SEHNR and CDR2 FQNEAQ (reference sequence). V was cut by 6 bases and J by 6 bases, with 8 bases left in between. The CDR3 has 12 residues. CDR3 protein: CASRAFAGELFF. In DNA, the CDR3 is TGTGCCAGCAGGGCGTTTGCCGGGGAGCTGTTTTTT. The variable domain in full, with the rest retrieved from reference TRBV7-9 and TRBJ2-2, is DTGVSQNPRHKITKRGQNVTFRCDPISEHNRLYWYRQTLGQGPEFLTYFQNEAQLEKSRLLSDRFSAERPKGSFSTLEIQRTEQGDSAMYLCASRAFAGELFFGEGSRLTVL.

The chain links TRBV28 to TRBJ1-2; a weak D match, TRBD1 (6 bases). The CDR3 totals 15 residues. CDR1 is MDHEN and CDR2 is SYDVKM in the germline V gene. Deletions cut 3 bases from V and 0 bases from J, with 11 bases between. CDR3 DNA: TGTGCCAGCAGTTTTCCCGACAGGTCTAACTATGGCTACACCTTC. Protein: CASSFPDRSNYGYTF.

This clonotype appeared a few times. The CDR3 region has the DNA TGTGCCAGCAGCTTACTTCTGGACACTGAAGCTTTCTTT. Translated, it gives CASSLLLDTEAFF. This rearrangement joins TRBV7-2 to TRBJ1-1; D call uncertain. Between the trimmed V and J ends, which lost 2 bases and 3 bases, there was a span of 7 bases. This CDR3 has 13 amino acids. Per the germline V gene, CDR1 is SGHTA and CDR2 is FQGNSA.